One and the same sample provided the 23 T cell receptor beta chains below, sequenced in a study of cytomegalovirus exposure and HLA in healthy donors. The study ran its PCR with 60 Vbeta and 13 Jbeta primers. Repertoires were generated with immunoSEQ multiplex PCR, while TCRdb's copy carries only in-frame clones and drops some. The sample has some 150,000 clones, about 84% seen once; the top ten hold around 6%. Sequenced: PBMCs. The receptor source for this set is a woman aged 40 to 49 in good health and CMV-seropositive.

The chain employs TRBV5-1 and TRBJ2-1; 8 positions match TRBD2. Germline assignment: CDR1 SGHRS and CDR2 YFSETQ. The V segment lost 0 bases and the J segment 2 bases; nucleotides outside the gene matches: 7. This CDR3 is built from 17 residues. The CDR3 DNA is TGCGCCAGCAGCTTGGTTAGCAGCGGGGGACCCTACAATGAGCAGTTCTTC. This codes for CASSLVSSGGPYNEQFF.

This chain joins TRBV30 and TRBJ2-7; weak D call: TRBD2 (6 bases). V shed 5 bases and J shed 0 bases, with 17 bases lying between them. The CDR3 has 15 residues. The germline CDR1 and CDR2 sequences are GTSNPN and SVGIG (reference sequence). CDR3 sequence: CAWLTGGKGSYEQYF. DNA for the CDR3: TGTGCCTGGCTTACAGGAGGGAAAGGCTCCTACGAGCAGTACTTC. The variable domain in full, with the rest retrieved from reference TRBV30 and TRBJ2-7, is SQTIHQWPATLVQPVGSPLSLECTVEGTSNPNLYWYRQAAGRGLQLLFYSVGIGQISSEVPQNLSASRPQDRQFILSSKKLLLSDSGFYLCAWLTGGKGSYEQYFGPGTRLTVT.

This clone was found a few times. The V and J genes are TRBV6-5 and TRBJ2-7; 11 bases agree with TRBD2. Unmatched junction bases numbered 2, after V lost 4 bases and J lost 3 bases. Germline V lookup: CDR1 MNHEY, CDR2 SVGAGI. This CDR3 comprises 14 residues. CDR3 amino acids: CASSSTSGSYEQYF. In nucleotides, the CDR3 is TGTGCCAGCAGTTCAACTAGCGGGAGCTACGAGCAGTACTTC.

The chain links TRBV30 to TRBJ1-4; no clear D. The CDR3 runs to 16 residues. Germline-derived CDR1 and CDR2 are GTSNPN and SVGIG (reference sequence). V was clipped by 5 bases and J by 0 bases, with 16 bases between them. The DNA of the CDR3 is TGTGCCTGGGGTGGACTCGTCGGGTCAACTAATGAAAAACTGTTTTTT. Translated: CAWGGLVGSTNEKLFF.

CDR3 residues: CASSHPGLAESTDTQYF. Written as DNA, the CDR3 is TGTGCCAGCAGTCACCCGGGACTAGCGGAAAGCACAGATACGCAGTATTTT. The chain has TRBV7-2 and TRBJ2-3; 11 positions agree with TRBD2. The length of the CDR3 is 17 residues. V was pared by 6 bases and J by 0 bases, with 8 bases of the junction left unmatched. Germline loops: CDR1 SGHTA, CDR2 FQGNSA.

J is TRBJ2-7 and V is TRBV11-2; TRBD2 is a possible D gene (6 bases). Trimming left V 5 bases short and J 7 bases short, with 15 bases between. Germline V gene lookup returns CDR1 SGHAT and CDR2 FQNNGV. This CDR3 contains 13 residues. The CDR3 DNA sequence: TGTGCCAGCAGCGGCACTCTAGCGAATGAGCAGTACTTC. This gives the protein CASSGTLANEQYF.

The chain combines TRBV18 with TRBJ2-1, with D possibly matching TRBD1 (5 bases). V lost 3 bases and J lost 4, with 10 bases in between. The CDR3 has 14 amino acids. In germline, CDR1 is KGHSH, CDR2 LQKENI. The CDR3 DNA sequence: TGTGCCAGCTCACCTATTGGGGCGTACAATGAGCAGTTCTTC. It codes for CASSPIGAYNEQFF.

V and J are TRBV11-3 and TRBJ2-1; 7 nucleotides match TRBD2. Per germline, CDR1 SGHNT and CDR2 YENEEA. The V and J ends lost 1 base and 1 base, in that order; junction bases with no gene match: 4. The CDR3 runs to 16 residues. The CDR3 spells CASSLVFGGSYNEQFF. CDR3 sequence (DNA): TGTGCCAGCAGCTTAGTGTTCGGGGGGTCCTACAATGAGCAGTTCTTC.

This chain uses TRBV5-3 with TRBJ1-5, with 7 bases fitting TRBD1. TRBV5-3 is an ORF, and what it does is uncertain. The trim removed 3 bases at V and 8 bases at J, leaving 8 bases unmatched. The CDR3 loop spans 14 amino acids. The CDR3 protein is CARSYRQGWEPQHF. The CDR3 DNA is TGTGCCAGAAGCTACAGACAGGGTTGGGAGCCCCAGCATTTT.

The CDR3 region is CASSESTEREGPGSYNEQFF. The CDR3 DNA is TGCGCCAGCAGTGAGTCGACAGAGCGGGAGGGCCCTGGGTCCTACAATGAGCAGTTCTTC. The chain joins TRBV10-1 to TRBJ2-1; 10 bases are a match to TRBD2. J lost 1 base, V lost 0 bases, and 12 bases had no gene match. The CDR3 consists of 20 residues. Germline V gene lookup returns CDR1 WNHNN and CDR2 SYGVQD (reference sequence).

The CDR3, as DNA: TGTGCCTGGAGTACTTCCACAGGGGGTAATGAGCAGTTCTTC. Its translation is CAWSTSTGGNEQFF. The rearrangement uses TRBV30 and TRBJ2-1; TRBD1 agrees at 8 bases. The CDR3 extends over 14 amino acids. The V gene end was trimmed by 2 bases and the J gene end by 7 bases; junction bases not matched to a gene: 7. The germline CDR1 and CDR2 sequences are GTSNPN and SVGIG (reference sequence).

In its sample, this clone was seen many times. The rearrangement uses TRBV7-9 and TRBJ1-4; 7 nucleotides agree with TRBD1. J lost 5 bases, V lost 5 bases, and 5 bases had no gene match. Germline lookup yields CDR1 SEHNR and CDR2 FQNEAQ (reference sequence). The CDR3 contains 14 residues. The CDR3 loop reads CASSMGQPNEKLFF. CDR3 nucleotide sequence: TGTGCCAGCAGCATGGGACAGCCCAATGAAAAACTGTTTTTT.

This clone was observed a single time. V usage is TRBV15 and J usage is TRBJ2-5, with TRBD1 identical over 7 bases. Looked up from germline, CDR1 is LNHNV and CDR2 is YYDKDF (reference sequence). V lost 0 bases, J lost 5 bases, and 9 bases stayed unmatched. The CDR3 is 16 residues long. This chain's CDR3 is CATSRDVPGGGETQYF. The DNA of the CDR3 is TGTGCCACCAGCAGAGATGTGCCAGGGGGTGGTGAGACCCAGTACTTC.

The chain uses TRBV18 and TRBJ2-7, with D unclear. V was shortened by 5 bases and J by 4 bases, with 9 bases between the two germline ends. This CDR3 comprises 12 residues. The germline gives CDR1 KGHSH, CDR2 LQKENI. CDR3 region: CASSTEHYEQYF. The DNA of the CDR3 is TGTGCCAGCTCAACAGAGCATTACGAGCAGTACTTC.

This clone came up once. The chain has TRBV5-1 and TRBJ1-2; 7 positions agree with TRBD1. Germline CDR1 and CDR2: SGHRS and YFSETQ. The CDR3 length is 12 residues. Trimming removed 4 bases from V and 8 bases from J; junction bases left unmatched: 5. The CDR3 sequence: CASSPTGDGYTF. The CDR3 DNA reads TGCGCCAGCAGCCCCACAGGGGACGGCTACACCTTC.

This clone was detected a few times. V usage is TRBV4-2 and J usage is TRBJ2-7; TRBD2 aligns across 8 bases. The CDR3 length is 18 residues. V lost 1 base to trimming and J lost 0 bases; unmatched junction nucleotides: 11. Germline CDR1 and CDR2: LGHNA and YNFKEQ. This chain's CDR3 is CASSQAHSGRDLSYEQYF. CDR3 DNA: TGTGCCAGCAGCCAAGCCCACAGCGGGAGAGATCTCTCCTACGAGCAGTACTTC.

The chain uses TRBV5-1 and TRBJ2-1, with D possibly TRBD2 on 5 matching bases. Germline loops: CDR1 SGHRS, CDR2 YFSETQ. V was pared by 0 bases and J by 0 bases, with 10 bases between. This CDR3 is built from 16 residues. CDR3 nucleotides: TGCGCCAGCAGCTTGGCCGGGAAGAGCTCCTACAATGAGCAGTTCTTC. Translating gives CASSLAGKSSYNEQFF. The whole variable domain, remainder taken from reference TRBV5-1 and TRBJ2-1, is KAGVTQTPRYLIKTRGQQVTLSCSPISGHRSVSWYQQTPGQGLQFLFEYFSETQRNKGNFPGRFSGRQFSNSRSEMNVSTLELGDSALYLCASSLAGKSSYNEQFFGPGTRLTVL.

The CDR3 here is CASSAGAIGGELFF. CDR3 DNA sequence: TGTGCCAGCAGTGCGGGAGCCATTGGCGGGGAGCTGTTTTTT. The chain employs TRBV27 and TRBJ2-2, with TRBD2 identical over 7 bases. Trimming removed 5 bases from V and 7 bases from J; junction bases left unmatched: 7. CDR3 length: 14 amino acids. The V gene's germline CDR1 is MNHEY and CDR2 SMNVEV (reference sequence).

As DNA, the CDR3 is TGCGCCAGCAGCCCCAATAGCCGGACACCCTTAAGTGAGCAGTTCTTC. It encodes CASSPNSRTPLSEQFF. This chain links TRBV5-1 with TRBJ2-1, with D maybe TRBD1 (5 bases). The germline gives CDR1 SGHRS, CDR2 YFSETQ. Trimming left V 4 bases short and J 9 bases short, with 23 bases between. The CDR3 has 16 residues. Combining the CDR3 with reference TRBV5-1 and TRBJ2-1 gives the whole variable domain KAGVTQTPRYLIKTRGQQVTLSCSPISGHRSVSWYQQTPGQGLQFLFEYFSETQRNKGNFPGRFSGRQFSNSRSEMNVSTLELGDSALYLCASSPNSRTPLSEQFFGPGTRLTVL.

The gene calls are TRBV28 and TRBJ2-7; 9 bases line up with TRBD1. Germline values: CDR1 MDHEN, CDR2 SYDVKM. This CDR3 comprises 15 residues. Trimming took 6 bases from V and 6 from J; bases not matched to a gene: 12. The CDR3 is CASRYGTGLAGEQYF. The CDR3 nucleotides are TGTGCCAGCAGGTACGGGACAGGGTTGGCGGGCGAGCAGTACTTC.

The chain uses TRBV7-3 and TRBJ2-1; weak D call: TRBD2 (5 bases). The CDR3 length is 13 residues. Germline CDR1 SGHTA, CDR2 FQGTGA. V lost 0 bases, J lost 14 bases, and 14 bases lay in between. The CDR3 region has the DNA TGTGCCAGCAGCTTAACAGCGGAAGGTAACGAGTTCTTC. It is translated as CASSLTAEGNEFF.

J is TRBJ2-1 and V is TRBV27; TRBD2 matches 7 bases. The CDR3 is 17 residues long. Germline V CDR1 and CDR2: MNHEY, SMNVEV (reference sequence). The junction had 10 bases not matched to a gene; V was cut back by 1 base and J by 4 bases. CDR3 sequence (DNA): TGTGCCAGCAGTTTATTCGGGCTAGCGGAAACTTACAATGAGCAGTTCTTC. Its translation: CASSLFGLAETYNEQFF.

This chain joins TRBV6-1 and TRBJ1-4; a weak D match, TRBD1 (6 bases). Germline values: CDR1 MNHNS, CDR2 SASEGT. Trimming cost V 4 bases and J 7 bases, with 25 bases left between them. The CDR3 consists of 18 residues. CDR3 bases: TGTGCCAGCAGTGCCTTATCAGGGGTGGGTGGTCGGAGTGAAAAACTGTTTTTT. As protein: CASSALSGVGGRSEKLFF.